These T cell receptor beta chains were read from a single sample in a study of blood T cell repertoires in COVID-19. Assay used: immunoSEQ multiplex PCR; TCRdb lists only in-frame clones, some missing. This table holds some 230,000 clones, approximately 80% found once. The sample was PBMCs or T cells enriched from blood (not recorded which). These receptors all stem from a man between 35 and 55 years old who had recovered from COVID-19. Both conserved end residues are part of each CDR3. The D gene is left open where the match is weak. Not every row has a clone size; where given, it reads once, few, many or a size class.

v_call	clone_size	d_call	j_call	cdr3_aa	cdr3_nt
TRBV12-3/TRBV12-4	once	TRBD1	TRBJ1-4	CASSLQQGGKLFF	TGTGCCAGCAGTCTACAACAGGGGGGAAAACTGTTTTTT
TRBV2	NA	TRBD1	TRBJ2-2	CAGGGTGRTGELFF	TGTGCCGGGGGCGGGACAGGGCGGACCGGGGAGCTGTTTTTT
TRBV5-4	few	TRBD2	TRBJ2-2	CASSPGGVMTAGELFF	TGTGCCAGCAGCCCCGGGGGGGTCATGACCGCCGGGGAGCTGTTTTTT
TRBV5-6	NA	TRBD1	TRBJ2-2	CASSFLGTGGGELFF	TGTGCCAGCAGCTTTCTCGGGACAGGCGGCGGGGAGCTGTTTTTT
TRBV11-2	NA	NA	TRBJ2-5	CASSFNGQETQYF	TGTGCCAGCAGCTTCAACGGCCAAGAGACCCAGTACTTC
TRBV27	once	NA	TRBJ1-1	CASNSRGRLEAFF	TGTGCCAGCAACAGTCGAGGGAGACTGGAAGCTTTCTTT
TRBV29-1	NA	TRBD2	TRBJ2-7	CSVELASGSYEQYF	TGCAGCGTTGAATTGGCTAGCGGGAGCTACGAGCAGTACTTC
TRBV15	once	NA	TRBJ2-5	CATSREAGETQYF	TGTGCCACCAGCAGAGAGGCGGGGGAGACCCAGTACTTC
TRBV30	once	TRBD1	TRBJ1-6	CAWSVGTVDSPLHF	TGTGCCTGGAGTGTTGGGACAGTAGATTCACCCCTCCACTTT
TRBV2	NA	TRBD2	TRBJ2-1	CAVALANSEQFF	TGTGCCGTGGCACTAGCGAACAGTGAGCAGTTCTTC
TRBV3-1/TRBV3-2	NA	TRBD2	TRBJ2-1	CASSQDSGGPPYNEQFF	TGTGCCAGCAGCCAAGATAGCGGGGGGCCACCCTACAATGAGCAGTTCTTC
TRBV4-2	NA	TRBD2	TRBJ2-3	CASSQGNKRGAGGTDTQYF	TGTGCCAGCAGCCAAGGGAACAAGCGGGGGGCCGGGGGCACAGATACGCAGTATTTT
TRBV30	few	NA	TRBJ1-4	CAWSDSTNEKLFF	TGTGCCTGGAGCGACAGCACTAATGAAAAACTGTTTTTT
TRBV6-2/TRBV6-3	NA	TRBD1	TRBJ1-5	CASSRRQGNSNQPQHF	TGTGCCAGCAGCCGTCGACAGGGGAATAGCAATCAGCCCCAGCATTTT
TRBV28	NA	NA	TRBJ1-1	CASFVQLNTEAFF	TGTGCCAGCTTCGTACAGCTGAACACTGAAGCTTTCTTT
TRBV2	NA	TRBD1	TRBJ2-7	CASSRQGRIYEQYF	TGTGCCAGCAGTAGACAGGGTAGGATCTACGAGCAGTACTTC
TRBV19	NA	TRBD2	TRBJ2-2	CASRLLAGGLRELFF	TGTGCCAGTAGGCTTCTAGCGGGAGGGCTTCGGGAGCTGTTTTTT
TRBV6-5	NA	TRBD1	TRBJ1-1	CASRDRLNTEAFF	TGTGCCAGCAGGGACAGGTTGAACACTGAAGCTTTCTTT
TRBV28	few	NA	TRBJ2-1	CASSLSGGGNEQFF	TGTGCCAGCAGTTTGTCAGGGGGAGGCAATGAGCAGTTCTTC
TRBV11-2	NA	TRBD1	TRBJ2-5	CASSSVTGAETQYF	TGTGCCAGCAGCTCCGTAACAGGGGCCGAGACCCAGTACTTC
TRBV29-1	NA	TRBD1	TRBJ1-2	CSVGQGGGYTF	TGCAGCGTTGGCCAGGGGGGAGGCTACACCTTC
TRBV7-9	NA	TRBD2	TRBJ2-1	CASSPFLAGMNEQFF	TGTGCCAGCAGCCCCTTCTTAGCGGGGATGAATGAGCAGTTCTTC
TRBV28	NA	TRBD1	TRBJ1-2	CASSPSTGGRDGYTF	TGTGCCAGCAGTCCGTCGACAGGGGGCCGGGATGGCTACACCTTC
TRBV4-3	few	NA	TRBJ2-7	CASSHQRGSQYEQYF	TGCGCCAGCAGCCACCAGAGAGGCAGCCAATACGAGCAGTACTTC
TRBV3-1/TRBV3-2	NA	TRBD1	TRBJ2-1	CASSYRGPTYNEQFF	TGTGCCAGCAGCTACAGGGGGCCCACCTACAATGAGCAGTTCTTC
TRBV28	NA	NA	TRBJ1-1	CASIVSGWETEAFF	TGTGCCAGCATCGTATCAGGGTGGGAAACTGAAGCTTTCTTT
TRBV5-1	NA	NA	TRBJ1-4	CASSNDRISEKLFF	TGCGCCAGCAGCAACGACAGGATTTCTGAAAAACTGTTTTTT
TRBV3-1/TRBV3-2	NA	TRBD2	TRBJ2-3	CASSQDPRLAGHTDTQYF	TGTGCCAGCAGCCAAGATCCCAGACTAGCGGGGCACACAGATACGCAGTATTTT
TRBV6-5	NA	NA	TRBJ2-3	CASLRDGTDTQYF	TGTGCCAGCCTCAGGGATGGCACAGATACGCAGTATTTT
TRBV7-3	few	TRBD1	TRBJ1-6	CASSLDRGGSPLHF	TGTGCCAGCAGCTTAGACAGGGGGGGTTCACCCCTCCACTTT
TRBV28	NA	TRBD1	TRBJ1-2	CASSFGGQINYGYTF	TGTGCCAGCAGTTTCGGGGGACAGATAAACTATGGCTACACCTTC
TRBV30	NA	NA	TRBJ1-1	CAWNRGIEAFF	TGTGCCTGGAATAGAGGAATTGAAGCTTTCTTT
TRBV19	NA	TRBD1	TRBJ2-7	CASSTTGGGSAEQYF	TGTGCCAGTAGCACGACAGGGGGCGGTTCTGCCGAGCAGTACTTC
TRBV7-9	NA	NA	TRBJ1-3	CASSSRGLGSGNTIYF	TGTGCCAGCAGCTCCCGCGGGTTGGGGAGTGGAAACACCATATATTTT
TRBV6-5	NA	NA	TRBJ2-5	CASSRAGLETQYF	TGTGCCAGCAGTCGTGCCGGGTTAGAGACCCAGTACTTC
TRBV5-8	NA	TRBD1	TRBJ2-7	CASSQDRGLQQYF	TGTGCCAGCAGCCAGGACAGGGGGCTTCAGCAGTACTTC
TRBV5-8	few	TRBD1	TRBJ1-5	CASSLLRRGLGQPQHF	TGTGCCAGCAGCTTGTTGCGCAGGGGGCTGGGTCAGCCCCAGCATTTT
TRBV27	NA	NA	TRBJ1-1	CASSRGSWGTEAFF	TGTGCCAGCAGTAGAGGGTCCTGGGGCACTGAAGCTTTCTTT
TRBV28	NA	NA	TRBJ2-2	CASLRDSNTGELFF	TGTGCCAGCCTCCGGGACTCAAACACCGGGGAGCTGTTTTTT
TRBV7-8	NA	NA	TRBJ2-1	CASSLTGNSYNEQFF	TGTGCCAGCAGCTTAACAGGAAACTCCTACAATGAGCAGTTCTTC
TRBV7-2	NA	NA	TRBJ1-2	CASSLGGRGRSGYTF	TGTGCCAGCAGCTTAGGAGGCAGGGGCCGTTCAGGCTACACCTTC
TRBV7-9	NA	TRBD1	TRBJ1-2	CASSLARGTGSSSAF	TGTGCCAGCAGCTTAGCACGGGGGACAGGGTCTTCTAGTGCCTTC
TRBV10-3	few	NA	TRBJ1-5	CAISDYRDNQPQHF	TGTGCCATCAGTGACTACAGGGACAATCAGCCCCAGCATTTT
TRBV19	once	TRBD2	TRBJ2-3	CASSAASGLSTDTQYF	TGTGCCAGTAGTGCAGCTAGCGGGCTAAGCACAGATACGCAGTATTTT
TRBV5-1	NA	TRBD2	TRBJ2-1	CASRDGTSGMDEQFF	TGCGCCAGCAGGGACGGGACTAGCGGCATGGATGAGCAGTTCTTC
TRBV9	once	TRBD2	TRBJ2-5	CASSPSGRYQETQYF	TGTGCCAGCAGCCCTAGCGGGAGGTACCAAGAGACCCAGTACTTC
TRBV5-1	NA	NA	TRBJ1-2	CASSLDKNYGYTF	TGCGCCAGCAGCTTGGACAAAAACTATGGCTACACCTTC
TRBV19	once	TRBD1	TRBJ2-7	CASSPTGRRLSEQYF	TGTGCCAGTAGCCCGACAGGGAGACGGTTGAGCGAGCAGTACTTC
TRBV2	once	NA	TRBJ2-7	CASARSSYEQYF	TGTGCCAGCGCGCGAAGCTCCTACGAGCAGTACTTC
TRBV5-1	NA	TRBD2	TRBJ2-7	CASSPSSGYEQYF	TGCGCCAGCAGCCCGTCTAGCGGCTACGAGCAGTACTTC
TRBV14	NA	NA	TRBJ1-4	CASSQEREWLFF	TGTGCCAGCAGCCAAGAAAGGGAGTGGTTGTTTTTT
TRBV29-1	NA	TRBD1	TRBJ1-2	CSVRGQGYTF	TGCAGCGTGAGGGGGCAAGGCTACACCTTC
TRBV3-1/TRBV3-2	NA	TRBD1	TRBJ2-2	CASSQDASGTGGPGELFF	TGTGCCAGCAGCCAAGATGCATCCGGGACAGGGGGCCCCGGGGAGCTGTTTTTT
TRBV24-1	once	NA	TRBJ2-2	CATSDDGGWNGELFF	TGTGCCACCAGTGATGATGGGGGCTGGAACGGGGAGCTGTTTTTT
TRBV3-1/TRBV3-2	NA	NA	TRBJ2-7	CASSQVQGAGEQYF	TGTGCCAGCAGCCAAGTTCAGGGAGCGGGCGAGCAGTACTTC
TRBV5-1	NA	NA	TRBJ1-2	CASSPDRNYGYTF	TGCGCCAGCAGCCCCGACAGGAACTATGGCTACACCTTC
TRBV6-5	NA	NA	TRBJ2-7	CASRGPTSWEQYF	TGTGCCAGCAGGGGGCCGACAAGTTGGGAGCAGTACTTC
TRBV29-1	NA	TRBD2	TRBJ2-1	CSVEPDRGSSGRDEQFF	TGCAGCGTTGAGCCAGACAGGGGTTCTAGCGGGAGGGATGAGCAGTTCTTC
TRBV5-1	few	NA	TRBJ1-1	CASSLVGLRDGDTEAFF	TGCGCCAGCAGCTTGGTGGGGCTCAGGGATGGGGACACTGAAGCTTTCTTT